These T cell receptor beta chains were read from a single sample in a study of blood T cell repertoires in COVID-19. The data were produced by immunoSEQ multiplex PCR, yet TCRdb's version contains in-frame clones alone and is incomplete. The sample holds under 35,000 clones, about 90% seen once. Material for sequencing was peripheral blood. The source of these receptors is a human donor with active COVID-19. The donor label of this sample is uncertain. The CDR3 runs from the conserved cysteine through the conserved F or W. D genes are given only for firm matches. Some rows have no size entry. The others give once, few or many, or a class for an expanded clone.

TGCGCCAGCAGCCAAGATTTTAGCACTACCGGGGAGCTGTTTTTT | CASSQDFSTTGELFF | TRBJ2-2 | TRBV4-3 | . | .
TGTGCCAGCAGCTTGGAGGGGATTAGTCCCTCTGGAAACACCATATATTTT | CASSLEGISPSGNTIYF | TRBJ1-3 | TRBV5-4 | . | .
TGTGCTAGTGGTTTGGGGAGCGGGGAGACCCAGTACTTC | CASGLGSGETQYF | TRBJ2-5 | TRBV12-5 | . | .
TGTGCCAGCAGCCCCGGACTAGCGGGGGCCTCCAAGTTCCAAGAGACCCAGTACTTC | CASSPGLAGASKFQETQYF | TRBJ2-5 | TRBV7-2 | TRBD2 | .
TGTGCCAGTAGTATTTATGGGGGGTCCAGGACAGGGCGAAATGAAAAACTGTTTTTT | CASSIYGGSRTGRNEKLFF | TRBJ1-4 | TRBV19 | TRBD1 | .
TGTGCCAGCAGCCACGGGACAGTCAATCAGCCCCAGCATTTT | CASSHGTVNQPQHF | TRBJ1-5 | TRBV6-2/TRBV6-3 | TRBD1 | .
TGTGCCGGGCGGGGGGATGGAAGCTCCTATAATTCACCCCTCCACTTT | CAGRGDGSSYNSPLHF | TRBJ1-6 | TRBV7-2 | . | .
TGCGCCAGCAGCCATCCCGGTTTCGGGACAGGGTCCCGCACAGATACGCAGTATTTT | CASSHPGFGTGSRTDTQYF | TRBJ2-3 | TRBV4-1 | TRBD1 | .
TGTGCCAGCAGCTTGTTAGAGGGCGGGGCTTCCTACAATGAGCAGTTCTTC | CASSLLEGGASYNEQFF | TRBJ2-1 | TRBV5-6 | . | .
TGTGCCAGCAGTGAATCGGGGACAGGGGATGGCTACACCTTC | CASSESGTGDGYTF | TRBJ1-2 | TRBV25-1 | TRBD1 | .
TGTGCCAGCAGCGTCACAGGGGGGGACACCGGGGAGCTGTTTTTT | CASSVTGGDTGELFF | TRBJ2-2 | TRBV6-2/TRBV6-3 | . | .
TGTGCCAGCAGCGCCCGACTAGCGGGGTCACGCACAGATACGCAGTATTTT | CASSARLAGSRTDTQYF | TRBJ2-3 | TRBV5-4 | TRBD2 | once
TGTGCCAGCAGTTCGTCGGGACAGGGGAGACACTATGGCTACACCTTC | CASSSSGQGRHYGYTF | TRBJ1-2 | TRBV6-2/TRBV6-3 | TRBD1 | .
TGTGCCAGCACCTCGACAGGGATTGACTATGGCTACACCTTC | CASTSTGIDYGYTF | TRBJ1-2 | TRBV7-9 | TRBD1 | .
TGTGCCAGCAGTCCGACTACAAGGCCTGAAGCTTTCTTT | CASSPTTRPEAFF | TRBJ1-1 | TRBV27 | . | .
TGTGCCAGCAGCTCGATCCTTACGGACAGGATCCCTGGCTACACCTTC | CASSSILTDRIPGYTF | TRBJ1-2 | TRBV5-6 | TRBD1 | .
TGTGCCAGCAGAAAACCTGGGGCTCCCGGCTATGGCTACACCTTC | CASRKPGAPGYGYTF | TRBJ1-2 | TRBV27 | . | .
TGTGCCAGCAGTCCGACAGGGTGGGAGACCCAGTACTTC | CASSPTGWETQYF | TRBJ2-5 | TRBV6-5 | TRBD1 | .
TGTGCCAGCAGTTCGGGACAGATAAACACTAATGAAAAACTGTTTTTT | CASSSGQINTNEKLFF | TRBJ1-4 | TRBV28 | TRBD1 | .
TGTGCCAGCAGGGGGGCAGGGCGACATGAAAAACTGTTTTTT | CASRGAGRHEKLFF | TRBJ1-4 | TRBV6-5 | . | .
TGTGCCAGCAGCCCGCGACAGGTCACGAATTCACCCCTCCACTTT | CASSPRQVTNSPLHF | TRBJ1-6 | TRBV9 | . | .
TGTGCCAGCACCCGACGACAGGGGGCGCAAAGCGAGCAGTACTTC | CASTRRQGAQSEQYF | TRBJ2-7 | TRBV6-5 | TRBD1 | once
TGCGCCAGCAGCCAAGACTATAGCGGACACGGCGAGCAGTTCTTC | CASSQDYSGHGEQFF | TRBJ2-1 | TRBV4-3 | . | once
TGTGCCAGCGGCGAGGGCAGGGGAGCTTTCTTT | CASGEGRGAFF | TRBJ1-1 | TRBV6-5 | . | .
TGTGCCAGCAGCCAAGATTTCTCAGGGGGCTATGATGGCTACACCTTC | CASSQDFSGGYDGYTF | TRBJ1-2 | TRBV14 | TRBD1 | once
TGTGCCAGCAGCCAAGGGACAGGGGGTGGAAACACCATATATTTT | CASSQGTGGGNTIYF | TRBJ1-3 | TRBV3-1/TRBV3-2 | TRBD1 | .
TGTGCCAGTAGTATGCGCTCCTATAATTCACCCCTCCACTTT | CASSMRSYNSPLHF | TRBJ1-6 | TRBV19 | . | .
TGTGCCAGCTCACCACCGAACGGACAGGGTGGTGGCTACACCTTC | CASSPPNGQGGGYTF | TRBJ1-2 | TRBV18 | TRBD1 | .
TGTGCCAGCAGTTTTGGAGGCACAGATACGCAGTATTTT | CASSFGGTDTQYF | TRBJ2-3 | TRBV27 | . | .
TGTGCCAGCAGCGCTGGACTAGCGGGGTTCACAGATACGCAGTATTTT | CASSAGLAGFTDTQYF | TRBJ2-3 | TRBV9 | TRBD2 | .
TGCGCCAGCAGCCAAGCTCGGGACAGGCGGGTTCATGGCTACACCTTC | CASSQARDRRVHGYTF | TRBJ1-2 | TRBV4-3 | TRBD1 | .
TGTGCCAGTAGTGTCACTGGGGGCCCTAACTATGGCTACACCTTC | CASSVTGGPNYGYTF | TRBJ1-2 | TRBV19 | . | .
TGTGCCAGCAGCCAAGACGGGGGGCGCGGCTATGGCTACACCTTC | CASSQDGGRGYGYTF | TRBJ1-2 | TRBV4-2 | . | .
TGTGCCAGCACCCGACAGCTGAGCTCTGGGGCCAACGTCCTGACTTTC | CASTRQLSSGANVLTF | TRBJ2-6 | TRBV27 | . | .
TGTGCCAGCAGCCTACACGGGACAGGCAACTCCTACGAGCAGTACTTC | CASSLHGTGNSYEQYF | TRBJ2-7 | TRBV5-6 | TRBD1 | .
TGTGCCAGCAGTTACTCGACAGGGGAGGGCGGCTACACCTTC | CASSYSTGEGGYTF | TRBJ1-2 | TRBV6-6 | TRBD1 | once
TGTGCCAGCAGCCTCCGGTCACAGGGAATCCAGTACTTC | CASSLRSQGIQYF | TRBJ2-5 | TRBV6-5 | . | .
TGTGCCAGCAGCGCACAGGGGTCCTACGAGCAGTACTTC | CASSAQGSYEQYF | TRBJ2-7 | TRBV5-4 | TRBD1 | .
TGTGCCAGCAGTGAACAGGAGAATCAGCCCCAGCATTTT | CASSEQENQPQHF | TRBJ1-5 | TRBV6-4 | . | .
TGTGCCAGCAGCCTTAGACAGCCCAATCAGCCCCAGCATTTT | CASSLRQPNQPQHF | TRBJ1-5 | TRBV5-6 | . | few
TGTGCCAGCAGCGGGGGACAGGGGGCGCCGGATTCACCCCTCCACTTT | CASSGGQGAPDSPLHF | TRBJ1-6 | TRBV5-4 | TRBD1 | .
TGTGCCAGCAGCCAAAGGAAAAGAGAGGCCGGCAATCAGCCCCAGCATTTT | CASSQRKREAGNQPQHF | TRBJ1-5 | TRBV3-1/TRBV3-2 | . | few
TGTGCCAGCAGCCGCGTAGGGGGCTTTGGAAACACCATATATTTT | CASSRVGGFGNTIYF | TRBJ1-3 | TRBV3-1/TRBV3-2 | TRBD1 | .
TGCGCCAGCAGCCAAGCAGGTGGAAACACCATATATTTT | CASSQAGGNTIYF | TRBJ1-3 | TRBV4-3 | . | .
TGTGCCAGCAGCTTACCCCCTACGACTAGCGGGGGGCGAGGGGAGCAGTTCTTC | CASSLPPTTSGGRGEQFF | TRBJ2-1 | TRBV4-2 | TRBD2 | .
TGTGCCAGCAGCAACCGGGACAGGACGGGGGGCTACACCTTC | CASSNRDRTGGYTF | TRBJ1-2 | TRBV6-2/TRBV6-3 | TRBD1 | .
TGTGCCAGCAGCTTGTGGGGGGCAGGGGGTACTCAGCCCCAGCATTTT | CASSLWGAGGTQPQHF | TRBJ1-5 | TRBV5-6 | TRBD1 | .
TGCGCCAGCAGCGAATCGATACGGACTAGCGGGGGGGAGACCCAGTACTTC | CASSESIRTSGGETQYF | TRBJ2-5 | TRBV5-1 | TRBD2 | .
TGTGCCAGTATGGCACAGGGCCTAGGCAATCAGCCCCAGCATTTT | CASMAQGLGNQPQHF | TRBJ1-5 | TRBV19 | . | .
TGTGCCAGCAGTGTGACCGAGGGTAGGAATGAGCAGTTCTTC | CASSVTEGRNEQFF | TRBJ2-1 | TRBV2 | . | .
TGTGCCAGCAGCTCCCGGACAGGGGCGAATGAGCAGTTCTTC | CASSSRTGANEQFF | TRBJ2-1 | TRBV11-2 | TRBD1 | .
TGTGCCAGCACTCTAGGAGGGTTCACAGATACGCAGTATTTT | CASTLGGFTDTQYF | TRBJ2-3 | TRBV6-5 | . | .
TGTGCCAGCAGCTTAACCGGGACAGCGAACACCGGGGAGCTGTTTTTT | CASSLTGTANTGELFF | TRBJ2-2 | TRBV7-9 | TRBD1 | .
TGTGCCAGCTCCTCCGGACTAGCGGGTAATGAGCAGTTCTTC | CASSSGLAGNEQFF | TRBJ2-1 | TRBV18 | TRBD2 | .
TGTGCCAGCAGGACCGGACAGGGGAACCGTTTCTACGAGCAGTACTTC | CASRTGQGNRFYEQYF | TRBJ2-7 | TRBV6-6 | TRBD1 | .